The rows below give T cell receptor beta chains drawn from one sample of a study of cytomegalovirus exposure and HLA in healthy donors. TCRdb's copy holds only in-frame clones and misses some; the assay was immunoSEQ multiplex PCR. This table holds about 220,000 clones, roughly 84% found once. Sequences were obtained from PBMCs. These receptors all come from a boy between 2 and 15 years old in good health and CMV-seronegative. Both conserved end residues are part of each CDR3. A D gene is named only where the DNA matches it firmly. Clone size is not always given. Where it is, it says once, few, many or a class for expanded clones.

TGTGCCAGCAGCCAACAGGGGACCCCGGGGGAGACCCAGTACTTC	CASSQQGTPGETQYF	TRBV7-9	TRBJ2-5	-	TRBD1
TGTGCCAGCAGTGAAGGGGCAGGGATAGTAAGGGGGACTGAAGCTTTCTTT	CASSEGAGIVRGTEAFF	TRBV6-1	TRBJ1-1	-	-
TGCGCCAGCAGCCAAATGGGACTAGCGGGAGTAGAGGAGCAGTTCTTC	CASSQMGLAGVEEQFF	TRBV4-1	TRBJ2-1	-	TRBD2
TGTGCCAGTAGTCTGCTCCAGGGTTCCGGGGAGCTGTTTTTT	CASSLLQGSGELFF	TRBV19	TRBJ2-2	-	-
TGTGCCTGGAGGGGGCTTCCGGGACTAGCGGGGGCCGGTGAGCAGTTCTTC	CAWRGLPGLAGAGEQFF	TRBV30	TRBJ2-1	-	TRBD2
TGTGCCAGCAGCCTAGCCGGGACAGTCTCTGGGGCCAACGTCCTGACTTTC	CASSLAGTVSGANVLTF	TRBV5-5	TRBJ2-6	once	TRBD1
TGCGCCAGCAGCAAGGCGGGCATACCGCTCGGCACCGGGGAGCTGTTTTTT	CASSKAGIPLGTGELFF	TRBV5-1	TRBJ2-2	-	-
TGTGCCAGCAGTGACAGACAGGCTGACCTTCATAATTCACCCCTCCACTTT	CASSDRQADLHNSPLHF	TRBV25-1	TRBJ1-6	few	-
TGTGCCAGCAGCTTAGCGCCTGGGGAGGGAGATACGCAGTATTTT	CASSLAPGEGDTQYF	TRBV7-2	TRBJ2-3	-	TRBD2
TGTGCCTGGAGTGCCAGGGGGGACTATGGCTACACCTTC	CAWSARGDYGYTF	TRBV30	TRBJ1-2	-	TRBD1
TGTGCCACCCCGTTTCCGGGGGGCCGGTATGGCTACACCTTC	CATPFPGGRYGYTF	TRBV11-3	TRBJ1-2	-	-